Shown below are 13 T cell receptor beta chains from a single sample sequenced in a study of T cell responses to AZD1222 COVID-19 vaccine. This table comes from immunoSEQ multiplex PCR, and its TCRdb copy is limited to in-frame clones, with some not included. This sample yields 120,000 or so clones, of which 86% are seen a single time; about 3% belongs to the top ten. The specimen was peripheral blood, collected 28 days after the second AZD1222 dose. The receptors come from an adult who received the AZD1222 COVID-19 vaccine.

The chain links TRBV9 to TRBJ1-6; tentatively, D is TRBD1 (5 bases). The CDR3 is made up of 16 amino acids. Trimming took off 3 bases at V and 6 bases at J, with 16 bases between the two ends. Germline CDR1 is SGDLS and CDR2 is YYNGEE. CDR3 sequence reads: CASSAQPGGVNSPLHF. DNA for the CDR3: TGTGCCAGCAGCGCCCAGCCGGGAGGGGTTAATTCACCCCTCCACTTT.

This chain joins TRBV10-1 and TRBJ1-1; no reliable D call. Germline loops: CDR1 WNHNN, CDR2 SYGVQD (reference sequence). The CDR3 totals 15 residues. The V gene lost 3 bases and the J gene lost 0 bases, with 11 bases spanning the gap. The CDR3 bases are TGCGCCAGCAGTGAATCTTCGGTCATGAACACTGAAGCTTTCTTT. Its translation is CASSESSVMNTEAFF.

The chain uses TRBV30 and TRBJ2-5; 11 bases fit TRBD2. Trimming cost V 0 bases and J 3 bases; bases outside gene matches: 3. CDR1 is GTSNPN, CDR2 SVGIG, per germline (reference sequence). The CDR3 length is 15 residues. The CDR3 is CAWSVVAGGKETQYF. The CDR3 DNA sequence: TGTGCCTGGAGTGTAGTAGCGGGGGGGAAAGAGACCCAGTACTTC.

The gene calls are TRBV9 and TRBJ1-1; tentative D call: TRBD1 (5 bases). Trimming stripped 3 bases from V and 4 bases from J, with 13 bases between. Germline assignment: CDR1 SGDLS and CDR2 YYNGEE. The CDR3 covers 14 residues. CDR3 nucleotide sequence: TGTGCCAGCAGCGAGGGGCGGCGGAGCACTGAAGCTTTCTTT. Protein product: CASSEGRRSTEAFF.

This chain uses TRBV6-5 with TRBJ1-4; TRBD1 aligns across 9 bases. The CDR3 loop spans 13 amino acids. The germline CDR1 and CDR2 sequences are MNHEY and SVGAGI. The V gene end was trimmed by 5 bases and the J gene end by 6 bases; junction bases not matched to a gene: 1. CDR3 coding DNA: TGTGCCAGCAGTCGGACAGGGGATGAAAAACTGTTTTTT. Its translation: CASSRTGDEKLFF.

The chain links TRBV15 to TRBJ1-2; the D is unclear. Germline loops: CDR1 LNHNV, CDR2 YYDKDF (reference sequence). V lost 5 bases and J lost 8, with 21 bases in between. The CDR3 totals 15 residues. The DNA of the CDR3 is TGTGCCACCAGCCAAAAGCCTCCGGGCCGGCAGGGCTACACCTTC. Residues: CATSQKPPGRQGYTF.

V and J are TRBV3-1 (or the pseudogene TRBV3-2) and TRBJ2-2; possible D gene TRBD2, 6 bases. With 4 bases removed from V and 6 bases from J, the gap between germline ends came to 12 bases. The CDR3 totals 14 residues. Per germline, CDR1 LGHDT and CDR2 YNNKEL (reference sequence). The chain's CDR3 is CASSPGLGPGELFF. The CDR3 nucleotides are TGTGCCAGCAGCCCGGGACTTGGCCCCGGGGAGCTGTTTTTT.

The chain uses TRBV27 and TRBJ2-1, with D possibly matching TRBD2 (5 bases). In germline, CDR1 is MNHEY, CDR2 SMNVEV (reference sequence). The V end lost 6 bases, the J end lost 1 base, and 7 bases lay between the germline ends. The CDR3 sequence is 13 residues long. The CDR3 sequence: CASRPGSYNEQFF. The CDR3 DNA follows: TGTGCCAGCAGGCCGGGGTCCTACAATGAGCAGTTCTTC.

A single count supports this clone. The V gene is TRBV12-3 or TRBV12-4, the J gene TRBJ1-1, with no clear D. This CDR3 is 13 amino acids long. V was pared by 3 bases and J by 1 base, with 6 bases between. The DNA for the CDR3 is TGTGCCAGCAGTTTTCGCCAGAACACTGAAGCTTTCTTT. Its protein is CASSFRQNTEAFF.

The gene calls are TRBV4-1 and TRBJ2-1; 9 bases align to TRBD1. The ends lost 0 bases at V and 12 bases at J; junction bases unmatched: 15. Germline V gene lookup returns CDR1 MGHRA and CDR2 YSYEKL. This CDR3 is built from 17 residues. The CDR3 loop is CASSQDIPGQGRQVQFF. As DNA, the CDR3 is TGCGCCAGCAGCCAAGATATTCCGGGACAGGGTCGACAGGTGCAGTTCTTC.

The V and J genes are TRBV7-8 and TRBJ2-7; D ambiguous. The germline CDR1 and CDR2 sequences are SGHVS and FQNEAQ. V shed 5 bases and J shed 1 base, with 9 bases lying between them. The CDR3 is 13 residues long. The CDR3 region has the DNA TGTGCCAGCAGCAGGGCCCTATCCTACGAGCAGTACTTC. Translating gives CASSRALSYEQYF.

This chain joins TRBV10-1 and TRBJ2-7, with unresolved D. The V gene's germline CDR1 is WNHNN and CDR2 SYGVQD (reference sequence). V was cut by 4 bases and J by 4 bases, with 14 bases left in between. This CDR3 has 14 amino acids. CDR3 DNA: TGCGCCAGCAGTGTCAGACGGAATAGATACGAGCAGTACTTC. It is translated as CASSVRRNRYEQYF.

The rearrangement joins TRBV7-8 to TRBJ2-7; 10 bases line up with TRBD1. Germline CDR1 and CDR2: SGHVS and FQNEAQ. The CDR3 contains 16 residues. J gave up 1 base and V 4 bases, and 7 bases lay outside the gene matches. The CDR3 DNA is TGTGCCAGCAGCTGGACCCGGGACAGGGGTTCCTACGAGCAGTACTTC. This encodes CASSWTRDRGSYEQYF.